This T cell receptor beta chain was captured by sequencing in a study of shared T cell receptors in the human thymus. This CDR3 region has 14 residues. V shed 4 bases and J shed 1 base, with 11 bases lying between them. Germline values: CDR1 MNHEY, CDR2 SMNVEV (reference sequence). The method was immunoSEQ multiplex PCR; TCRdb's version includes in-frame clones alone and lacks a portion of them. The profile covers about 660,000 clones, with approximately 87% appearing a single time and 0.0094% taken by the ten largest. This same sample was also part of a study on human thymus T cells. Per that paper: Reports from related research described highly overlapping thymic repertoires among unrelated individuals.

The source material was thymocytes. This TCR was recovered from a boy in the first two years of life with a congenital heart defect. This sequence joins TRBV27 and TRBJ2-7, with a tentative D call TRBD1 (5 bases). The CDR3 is CASSSRDRSYEQYF. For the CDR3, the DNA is TGTGCCAGCAGTTCCCGAGACAGATCCTACGAGCAGTACTTC.